This T cell receptor beta chain was identified in a study of OX40 agonist ivuxolimab in advanced cancers. Study-wide context: Among those treated, three patients had partial responses, one with hepatocellular carcinoma and two with cutaneous melanoma.

Trimming took 0 bases from V and 4 from J; bases not matched to a gene: 5. From germline, CDR1 is SGHDT and CDR2 YYEEEE. This CDR3 contains 16 residues. Assay: immunoSEQ multiplex PCR; the TCRdb copy retains only in-frame clones and omits some. The sample shows about 50,000 clones, approximately 80% of them seen only once. The genes are TRBV5-6 and TRBJ2-5; 11 nucleotides match TRBD2. This TCR derives from an adult with an advanced solid tumor such as melanoma, head and neck, liver or kidney cancer. The sequencing here drew on CD4+ or CD8+ T cells sorted from blood, taken in a trial of the OX40 agonist ivuxolimab. CDR3 sequence: CASSLGLAGGIETQYF. As DNA, the CDR3 is TGTGCCAGCAGCTTGGGGCTAGCGGGGGGCATAGAGACCCAGTACTTC.